Detailed here is one TCR beta chain. No antigen is known for it. Germline CDR1 reads MNHEY; CDR2 reads SMNVEV (reference sequence). CDR3 size: 11 residues. The V end lost 6 bases, the J end lost 2 bases, and 4 bases lay between the germline ends. This record comes from a study of shared clonotypes between healthy human individuals. Study-level findings and limits: Unshared clonotypes carried lower generation probabilities than those common to all four donors. Despite large depth, rarefaction showed incomplete sorted-subset sequencing.

An even split of each subset's genomic DNA across several immunoSEQ plates was performed. Sequencing was performed with immunoSEQ multiplex PCR; in TCRdb, only in-frame clones are kept and a portion is missing. The table includes over 850,000 clones, around 82% detected once. Sequenced: memory CD4+ T cells from PBMCs. Subset: CD45RA-negative fraction. This clonotype originated in a man between 18 and 29 years old in good health. Some clones in this sample may be carry-over from other donors' samples. This chain connects TRBV27 to TRBJ1-1, with D uncertain. The CDR3 coding sequence is TGTGCCAGCAGACTCAACACTGAAGCTTTCTTT. This sequence encodes CASRLNTEAFF.